This T cell receptor (beta chain) was identified in a study of blood T cell repertoires in COVID-19. Study-wide context: Material from acute and convalescent COVID-19 was sourced from the United States, Italy and Spain.

Original analysis: Amplification of reference gene primers was used by the study to estimate nucleated cell counts. Assay used: immunoSEQ multiplex PCR; TCRdb lists only in-frame clones, some missing. V and J calls and clone size are copied from that table; D and trimming were computed from the DNA. Seen here are around 320,000 clones, 88% observed once, and the top ten hold under 8%. Germline CDR1 is SNHLY and CDR2 is FYNNEI. V was clipped by 3 bases and J by 2 bases, with 3 bases between them. This CDR3 has 12 residues. The sequence was collected from a woman aged 30 to 39 who had recovered from COVID-19. The sequencing sample was made of peripheral blood. The chain is built from TRBV2 and TRBJ2-3, with D uncertain. In DNA, the CDR3 is TGTGCCAGCAGTGACTTCACAGATACGCAGTATTTT. This encodes CASSDFTDTQYF. The whole variable domain, filled in from reference TRBV2 and TRBJ2-3, reads EPEVTQTPSHQVTQMGQEVILRCVPISNHLYFYWYRQILGQKVEFLVSFYNNEISEKSEIFDDQFSVERPDGSNFTLKIRSTKLEDSAMYFCASSDFTDTQYFGPGTRLTVL.